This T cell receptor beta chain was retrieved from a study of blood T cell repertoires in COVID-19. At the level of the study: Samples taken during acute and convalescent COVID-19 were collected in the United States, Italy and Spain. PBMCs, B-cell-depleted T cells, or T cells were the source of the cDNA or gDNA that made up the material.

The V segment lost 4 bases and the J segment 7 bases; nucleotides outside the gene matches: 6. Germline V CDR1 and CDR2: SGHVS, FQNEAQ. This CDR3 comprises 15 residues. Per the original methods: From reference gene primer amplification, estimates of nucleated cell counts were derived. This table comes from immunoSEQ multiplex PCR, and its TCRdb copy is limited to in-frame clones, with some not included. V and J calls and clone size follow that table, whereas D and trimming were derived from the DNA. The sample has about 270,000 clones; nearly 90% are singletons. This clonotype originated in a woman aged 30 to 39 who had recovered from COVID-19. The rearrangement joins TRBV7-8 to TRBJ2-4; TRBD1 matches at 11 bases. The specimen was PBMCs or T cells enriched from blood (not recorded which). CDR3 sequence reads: CASSYGTGGWNIQYF. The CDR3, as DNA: TGTGCCAGCAGCTACGGGACAGGGGGATGGAACATTCAGTACTTC. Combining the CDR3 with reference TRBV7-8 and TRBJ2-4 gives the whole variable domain GAGVSQSPRYKVAKRGQDVALRCDPISGHVSLFWYQQALGQGPEFLTYFQNEAQLDKSGLPSDRFFAERPEGSVSTLKIQRTQQEDSAVYLCASSYGTGGWNIQYFGAGTRLSVL.